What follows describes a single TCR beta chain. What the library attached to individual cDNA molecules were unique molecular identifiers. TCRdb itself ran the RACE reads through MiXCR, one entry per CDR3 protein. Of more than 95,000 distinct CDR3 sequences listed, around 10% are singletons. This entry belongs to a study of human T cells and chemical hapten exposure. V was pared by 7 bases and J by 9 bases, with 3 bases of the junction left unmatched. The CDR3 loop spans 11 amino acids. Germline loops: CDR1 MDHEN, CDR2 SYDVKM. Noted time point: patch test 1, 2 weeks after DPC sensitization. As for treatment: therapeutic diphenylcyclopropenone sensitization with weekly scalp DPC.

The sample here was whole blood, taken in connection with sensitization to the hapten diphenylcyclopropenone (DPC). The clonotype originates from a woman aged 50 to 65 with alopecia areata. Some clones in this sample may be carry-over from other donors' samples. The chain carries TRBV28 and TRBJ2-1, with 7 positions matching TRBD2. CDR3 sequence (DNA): TGTGCCAGCACGGGAGGCATTGAGCAGTTCTTC. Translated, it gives CASTGGIEQFF.